These 20 T cell receptor beta chains were sequenced from one sample in a study of patients and donors after allogeneic stem cell transplantation. TCRdb called the RT-PCR reads again in MiXCR, with one record for every CDR3 protein. This table has 90,000 to 130,000 distinct CDR3 sequences, approximately 40% appearing once. The sample comprised blood, either unsorted or a sorted T cell fraction (not recorded which). The receptors were gathered from a human donor who was either an allogeneic HSCT recipient or a stem cell or donor lymphocyte infusion donor (not recorded which). It is not recorded whose cells these are; they may come from a transplant donor.

The V and J genes are TRBV12-3 or TRBV12-4 and TRBJ2-1; a weak D match, TRBD1 (5 bases). Trimming pared 6 bases from V and 4 bases from J, leaving 16 bases between. This CDR3 is built from 15 residues. This CDR3 reads CASRPTGNTYNEQFF. The CDR3 coding sequence is TGTGCCAGCAGACCAACAGGAAATACGTACAATGAGCAGTTCTTC.

This clonotype came up a few times. V is TRBV4-3 and J is TRBJ2-1, with 8 nucleotides matching TRBD1. Germline assignment: CDR1 LGHNA and CDR2 YSLEER. V shed 3 bases, J shed 4 bases, and the junction held 5 bases outside the gene matches. The CDR3 runs to 15 residues. The DNA of the CDR3 is TGCGCCAGCAGCCAGGACAGGGTGGTATACAATGAGCAGTTCTTC. Its protein is CASSQDRVVYNEQFF.

V is TRBV5-1 and J is TRBJ2-1; TRBD2 aligns across 7 bases. CDR3 length: 15 residues. Germline V gene lookup returns CDR1 SGHRS and CDR2 YFSETQ. Germline trimming cut 4 bases from V and 0 bases from J; bases unmatched to any gene: 4. Here the CDR3 reads CASSLRLASYNEQFF. DNA for the CDR3: TGCGCCAGCAGCCTCAGACTAGCCTCCTACAATGAGCAGTTCTTC.

This chain uses TRBV12-3 or TRBV12-4 with TRBJ2-1, with TRBD2 matching over 15 bases. CDR3 length: 17 amino acids. The V and J ends lost 8 bases and 4 bases, in that order; junction bases with no gene match: 9. CDR3 bases: TGTGCCAGCCGTCGGACTAGCGGGAGGGCCCTGTACAATGAGCAGTTCTTC. Translating gives CASRRTSGRALYNEQFF.

CDR3 nucleotide sequence: TGTGCCAGCAGCTTGACGGCTTGGCTAGCGGGAGACCACAATGAGCAGTTCTTC. Its translation is CASSLTAWLAGDHNEQFF. The chain combines TRBV7-3 with TRBJ2-1, with 10 nucleotides matching TRBD2. The CDR3 is 18 residues long. Germline V CDR1 and CDR2: SGHTA, FQGTGA. V dropped 3 bases and J dropped 5; count of bases not matched to a gene: 13.

The V gene is TRBV12-3 or TRBV12-4, the J gene TRBJ1-1; 9 bases fit TRBD1. J lost 4 bases, V lost 6 bases, and 6 bases had no gene match. This CDR3 has 14 amino acids. The CDR3 DNA is TGTGCCAGCAGCCACCCGGGACAGGGCACTGAAGCTTTCTTT. It specifies CASSHPGQGTEAFF.

The chain is built from TRBV7-9 and TRBJ1-1; tentatively, D is TRBD1 (5 bases). Germline V CDR1 and CDR2: SEHNR, FQNEAQ (reference sequence). V lost 6 bases to trimming and J lost 7 bases, with 12 bases between them. The CDR3 is made up of 12 amino acids. CDR3 in amino acids: CASRPGTGEAFF. The CDR3 DNA sequence: TGTGCCAGCAGGCCCGGGACGGGTGAAGCTTTCTTT.

The V and J genes are TRBV11-2 and TRBJ1-3; no clear D gene. Germline V gene data show CDR1 as SGHAT and CDR2 as FQNNGV. Trimming pared 2 bases from V and 4 bases from J, leaving 3 bases between. The CDR3 runs to 12 residues. This CDR3 is CASSLWGNTIYF. CDR3 bases: TGTGCCAGCAGCTTATGGGGAAACACCATATATTTT.

This clonotype was seen only a few times. V is TRBV4-3 and J is TRBJ2-7, with 7 nucleotides matching TRBD2. The CDR3 is 15 residues long. V shed 4 bases, J shed 3 bases, and the junction held 9 bases outside the gene matches. CDR1 and CDR2 (germline): LGHNA, YSLEER. CDR3 residues: CASSRKAGYSYEQYF. CDR3 DNA: TGCGCCAGCAGCCGGAAAGCGGGATATAGCTACGAGCAGTACTTC.

This clonotype was detected a few times. This chain joins TRBV7-8 and TRBJ2-6, with D hard to call. Trimming removed 5 bases from V and 6 bases from J, with 8 bases in between. The length of the CDR3 is 13 residues. The germline gives CDR1 SGHVS, CDR2 FQNEAQ. DNA for the CDR3: TGTGCCAGCAGCGCACGCCCGGCCAACGTCCTGACTTTC. Encoded protein: CASSARPANVLTF.

The gene calls are TRBV10-3 and TRBJ2-1; D gene unclear. The V gene lost 3 bases and the J gene lost 7 bases, with 7 bases spanning the gap. This CDR3 is 12 amino acids long. Germline V gene sequence: CDR1 ENHRY, CDR2 SYGVKD. The CDR3 here is CAISEAGNEQFF. CDR3 sequence (DNA): TGTGCCATCAGTGAAGCCGGGAATGAGCAGTTCTTC.

The rearrangement links TRBV10-3 to TRBJ1-1; 8 bases align to TRBD1. The CDR3 covers 16 residues. CDR1 and CDR2 (germline): ENHRY, SYGVKD. The V and J ends lost 0 bases and 1 base, in that order; junction bases with no gene match: 4. CDR3 coding DNA: TGTGCCATCAGTGAGTCTATCGGGACAGGGAACACTGAAGCTTTCTTT. This encodes CAISESIGTGNTEAFF.

This clonotype was seen a few times. The gene calls are TRBV15 and TRBJ1-5; D is unclear. Trimming took 1 base from V and 4 from J, leaving 5 bases between them. This CDR3 is built from 13 residues. In germline, CDR1 is LNHNV, CDR2 YYDKDF (reference sequence). The CDR3 DNA follows: TGTGCCACCAGCAGAGCGTCGAATCAGCCCCAGCATTTT. This encodes CATSRASNQPQHF. The full variable domain, completed using reference TRBV15 and TRBJ1-5, is DAMVIQNPRYQVTQFGKPVTLSCSQTLNHNVMYWYQQKSSQAPKLLFHYYDKDFNNEADTPDNFQSRRPNTSFCFLDIRSPGLGDTAMYLCATSRASNQPQHFGDGTRLSIL.

Only a few counts were recorded for this clonotype. The chain is built from TRBV30 and TRBJ2-2, with D perhaps matching TRBD2 (6 bases). The CDR3 spans 14 residues. V lost 7 bases and J lost 0, with 12 bases in between. Germline V lookup: CDR1 GTSNPN, CDR2 SVGIG (reference sequence). The DNA for the CDR3 is TGTGCCTCCTCGGGAGATACGAACACCGGGGAGCTGTTTTTT. It translates to CASSGDTNTGELFF. Drawing the rest from reference TRBV30 and TRBJ2-2, the complete variable domain is SQTIHQWPATLVQPVGSPLSLECTVEGTSNPNLYWYRQAAGRGLQLLFYSVGIGQISSEVPQNLSASRPQDRQFILSSKKLLLSDSGFYLCASSGDTNTGELFFGEGSRLTVL.

The rearrangement links TRBV20-1 to TRBJ2-1, with D hard to call. Germline-derived CDR1 and CDR2 are DFQATT and SNEGSKA (reference sequence). There are 14 residues in the CDR3. Trimming removed 2 bases at V and 0 bases at J, with 8 bases between. Here the CDR3 reads CSARSGSSYNEQFF. The CDR3 DNA is TGCAGTGCTAGATCAGGCAGCTCCTACAATGAGCAGTTCTTC.

This clonotype has just a few counts. This rearrangement joins TRBV4-3 to TRBJ1-4, with TRBD1 matching 8 bases. The CDR3 consists of 14 residues. Germline loops: CDR1 LGHNA, CDR2 YSLEER. J lost 8 bases, V lost 4 bases, and 6 bases had no gene match. Here the CDR3 reads CASSRQGRGEKLFF. The DNA for the CDR3 is TGCGCCAGCAGCCGACAGGGGCGAGGAGAAAAACTGTTTTTT.

CDR3 amino acids: CSAAAGWRSNEQYF. CDR3 sequence (DNA): TGCAGCGCCGCGGCAGGTTGGAGGTCGAACGAGCAGTACTTC. The chain joins TRBV29-1 to TRBJ2-7, with D possibly TRBD2 on 5 matching bases. The CDR3 runs 14 residues. Germline-derived CDR1 and CDR2 are SQVTM and ANQGSEA. The ends were cut back, 7 bases at V and 5 bases at J, with 21 bases in the middle.

The chain carries TRBV7-2 and TRBJ2-2, with D uncertain. V was cut by 1 base and J by 6 bases, with 12 bases left in between. The CDR3 sequence is 15 residues long. In germline, CDR1 is SGHTA, CDR2 FQGNSA. CDR3 nucleotides: TGTGCCAGCAGCTTAGTGGCGGCAACGGCCGGGGAGCTGTTTTTT. Amino acids: CASSLVAATAGELFF. The entire variable domain, with the rest obtained from reference TRBV7-2 and TRBJ2-2, is as follows: GAGVSQSPSNKVTEKGKDVELRCDPISGHTALYWYRQSLGQGLEFLIYFQGNSAPDKSGLPSDRFSAERTGGSVSTLTIQRTQQEDSAVYLCASSLVAATAGELFFGEGSRLTVL.

The CDR3 loop reads CASSARLAEGSTDTQYF. The CDR3 coding sequence is TGTGCCAGCAGCGCCCGACTAGCGGAGGGGAGTACAGATACGCAGTATTTT. The V call is TRBV7-8, the J call TRBJ2-3; 9 bases align to TRBD2. This CDR3 spans 17 amino acids. Germline trimming cut 5 bases from V and 3 bases from J; bases unmatched to any gene: 12. The germline V gene encodes CDR1 SGHVS and CDR2 FQNEAQ.

This clonotype has just a few counts. The chain carries TRBV28 and TRBJ1-1, with 7 bases matching TRBD1. Unmatched junction bases numbered 5, after V lost 6 bases and J lost 1 base. CDR1 and CDR2 from the germline V gene are MDHEN and SYDVKM. The CDR3 consists of 14 residues. The CDR3 here is CASREQGSNTEAFF. For the CDR3, the DNA is TGTGCCAGCAGGGAACAGGGGTCGAACACTGAAGCTTTCTTT.